This T cell receptor beta chain is from a study of cytomegalovirus exposure and HLA in healthy donors. Comments on this clone: The target antigen is unknown.

The PCR had 60 Vbeta and 13 Jbeta primers. TCRdb's copy holds only in-frame clones and misses some; the assay was immunoSEQ multiplex PCR. This table has 150,000 to 200,000 clones, roughly three quarters appearing once. General study points: Only CMV serostatus was available as immune exposure information. Some TCR beta chains (164 of them) were listed as cytomegalovirus-associated. When a later analysis compared HLA-associated TCR beta chains with equally common others, the HLA-associated chains turned out to be more clonally expanded and to have lower generation probabilities.

The sequencing sample was made of PBMCs. This clonotype was obtained from a man in his forties in good health and CMV-seropositive.

CDR3 DNA: TGTGCCAGTAGCACCGGGACAGCCAATTCACCCCTCCACTTT. Residues: CASSTGTANSPLHF. V and J are TRBV19 and TRBJ1-6; TRBD1 aligns across 7 bases. The CDR3 is 14 residues long. The germline CDR1 and CDR2 sequences are LNHDA and SQIVND (reference sequence). The ends lost 6 bases at V and 7 bases at J; junction bases unmatched: 6.